The 23 T cell receptor beta chains below come from one sample, sequenced in a study of blood T cell repertoires in COVID-19. Sequencing was performed with immunoSEQ multiplex PCR; in TCRdb, only in-frame clones are kept and a portion is missing. Of over 65,000 clones in the sample, about 90% were seen once. Material: peripheral blood. These receptors were collected from a man between 50 and 59 years old with active COVID-19.

The rearrangement joins TRBV5-6 to TRBJ1-2; possibly TRBD1 for D (6 bases). The CDR3 is 14 residues long. V lost 4 bases, J lost 4 bases, and 14 bases lay in between. Germline V CDR1 and CDR2: SGHDT, YYEEEE. Here the CDR3 reads CASSRDRSTYGYTF. DNA of the CDR3: TGTGCCAGCAGCCGAGACAGGTCAACCTATGGCTACACCTTC.

This clone was found once. The chain recombines TRBV7-8 with TRBJ2-7; perhaps TRBD1 as D (6 bases). The ends were cut back, 5 bases at V and 2 bases at J, with 16 bases in the middle. CDR1 is SGHVS and CDR2 is FQNEAQ in the germline V gene. This CDR3 is 15 amino acids long. The CDR3 coding sequence is TGTGCCAGCAGCCCCATCAGGGGAACCACCTACGAGCAGTACTTC. It translates to CASSPIRGTTYEQYF.

This clone was found a few times. The rearrangement uses TRBV9 and TRBJ2-3; 7 bases agree with TRBD2. V lost 4 bases to trimming and J lost 6 bases; unmatched junction nucleotides: 11. Germline V CDR1 and CDR2: SGDLS, YYNGEE. This CDR3 region has 15 residues. CDR3: CASSPGGNRGDTQYF. The CDR3 DNA is TGTGCCAGCAGCCCCGGGGGGAATAGAGGGGATACGCAGTATTTT.

The rearrangement links TRBV9 to TRBJ2-3; the D is unclear. This CDR3 comprises 14 residues. Between the trimmed V and J ends, which lost 0 bases and 5 bases, there was a span of 10 bases. Per germline, CDR1 SGDLS and CDR2 YYNGEE. CDR3 sequence reads: CASSVDPQIDTQYF. DNA for the CDR3: TGTGCCAGCAGCGTAGATCCCCAGATAGATACGCAGTATTTT.

The rearrangement uses TRBV11-2 and TRBJ2-7; maybe TRBD1 (6 bases). V dropped 5 bases and J dropped 4 bases, with 12 bases sitting between them. CDR1 is SGHAT, CDR2 FQNNGV, per germline. This CDR3 region has 13 residues. In DNA, the CDR3 is TGTGCCAGCAGCCGGGACACAACTTACGAGCAGTACTTC. Protein product: CASSRDTTYEQYF.

The CDR3 DNA follows: TGTGCCAGCAGCTTAGGGGGGACTAGCTTCGGCTACGAGCAGTACTTC. Encoded protein: CASSLGGTSFGYEQYF. V and J are TRBV7-8 and TRBJ2-7; TRBD2 aligns across 9 bases. The germline V gene encodes CDR1 SGHVS and CDR2 FQNEAQ. CDR3 length: 16 residues. V lost 1 base and J lost 3; bases outside the gene matches: 7.

The rearrangement uses TRBV28 and TRBJ2-7, with TRBD1 matching over 8 bases. Trimming cost V 5 bases and J 3 bases; bases outside gene matches: 12. This CDR3 contains 16 residues. Germline V gene data show CDR1 as MDHEN and CDR2 as SYDVKM. The CDR3 sequence is CASSPTHRGLIYEQYF. CDR3 coding DNA: TGTGCCAGCAGTCCTACTCACAGGGGGTTGATCTACGAGCAGTACTTC.

The J gene is TRBJ1-3, the V gene TRBV9; weak D call: TRBD1 (6 bases). Germline V CDR1 and CDR2: SGDLS, YYNGEE. The CDR3 runs to 15 residues. Deletions cut 2 bases from V and 1 base from J, with 10 bases between. The CDR3 reads CASSVQGISGNTIYF. DNA of the CDR3: TGTGCCAGCAGCGTCCAGGGGATATCTGGAAACACCATATATTTT.

The chain recombines TRBV29-1 with TRBJ1-1; no clear D. With 6 bases removed from V and 2 bases from J, the gap between germline ends came to 10 bases. The CDR3 totals 12 residues. Germline CDR1 SQVTM, CDR2 ANQGSEA. Here the CDR3 DNA reads TGCAGCGTCCGGGAGCCCAACACTGAAGCTTTCTTT. Its protein is CSVREPNTEAFF.

V gene TRBV7-8 combines with J gene TRBJ2-2; D remains unclear. The V gene lost 3 bases and the J gene lost 5 bases, with 7 bases spanning the gap. The CDR3 is 13 amino acids. Germline-derived CDR1 and CDR2 are SGHVS and FQNEAQ. The CDR3 is CASSLARTGELFF. The DNA for the CDR3 is TGTGCCAGCAGCTTGGCCAGGACCGGGGAGCTGTTTTTT.

The chain combines TRBV19 with TRBJ2-4, with 7 bases matching TRBD1. This CDR3 spans 16 amino acids. Unmatched junction bases numbered 8, after V lost 3 bases and J lost 3 bases. Germline V gene lookup returns CDR1 LNHDA and CDR2 SQIVND (reference sequence). CDR3 sequence: CASSMSPGGVKNIQYF. The CDR3 DNA reads as TGTGCCAGTAGTATGTCCCCAGGGGGAGTCAAAAACATTCAGTACTTC.

The chain employs TRBV6-5 and TRBJ1-5; 9 nucleotides match TRBD1. With 9 bases clipped from V and 2 bases from J, the junction kept 5 bases outside the gene matches. This CDR3 has 14 amino acids. CDR1 and CDR2 from the germline V gene are MNHEY and SVGAGI. The CDR3 DNA reads TGTGCCAGTAGGGACAGGGTCGGCAATCAGCCCCAGCATTTT. This codes for CASRDRVGNQPQHF.

The V call is TRBV13, the J call TRBJ2-7; 10 nucleotides agree with TRBD2. CDR3 length equals 16 residues. The germline V gene encodes CDR1 PRHDT and CDR2 FYEKMQ (reference sequence). Trimming took 3 bases from V and 4 from J; bases not matched to a gene: 9. The CDR3 region is CASSFSEREGQYEQYF. The CDR3 DNA sequence: TGTGCCAGCAGCTTCTCCGAGCGGGAGGGCCAGTACGAGCAGTACTTC.

CDR3 sequence (DNA): TGTGCCAGCAGCCCGCGGGACCAGGCAACCGAGACCCAGTACTTC. Its translation is CASSPRDQATETQYF. The chain joins TRBV13 to TRBJ2-5, with D possibly being TRBD2 (6 bases). Trimming took 5 bases from V and 5 from J, leaving 18 bases between them. Germline V gene lookup returns CDR1 PRHDT and CDR2 FYEKMQ (reference sequence). This CDR3 comprises 15 residues.

V is TRBV3-1 (or the pseudogene TRBV3-2) and J is TRBJ2-7, with D possibly matching TRBD1 (6 bases). The CDR3 totals 15 residues. The germline V and J ends were trimmed by 3 bases and 2 bases, with 14 bases remaining between them. Germline V lookup: CDR1 LGHDT, CDR2 YNNKEL (reference sequence). CDR3 DNA sequence: TGTGCCAGCAGCCATCTGACAGGACATACCTACGAGCAGTACTTC. This sequence encodes CASSHLTGHTYEQYF.

This chain connects TRBV3-1 (or the pseudogene TRBV3-2) to TRBJ1-1; no clear D. Germline CDR1 and CDR2: LGHDT and YNNKEL (reference sequence). The CDR3 has 14 amino acids. V gave up 0 bases and J gave up 2 bases, with 7 bases separating them. This chain's CDR3 is CASSQDLANTEAFF. The CDR3 nucleotides read TGTGCCAGCAGCCAAGACCTAGCAAACACTGAAGCTTTCTTT.

The rearrangement links TRBV4-1 to TRBJ1-4; 9 positions match TRBD1. In germline, CDR1 is MGHRA, CDR2 YSYEKL. CDR3 length equals 17 residues. The J segment lost 9 bases and the V segment lost 0 bases, leaving 11 bases of the junction unmatched. CDR3 DNA: TGCGCCAGCAGCCAAGATAGGTTCGGCGACAGGGGGAAAAAACTGTTTTTT. This codes for CASSQDRFGDRGKKLFF.

The CDR3 nucleotides read TGTGCCAGCAGCGTAAGCGAGGGCACTGAAGCTTTCTTT. Protein product: CASSVSEGTEAFF. The chain joins TRBV9 to TRBJ1-1; D is uncertain. The CDR3 spans 13 residues. V lost 1 base to trimming and J lost 4 bases, with 8 bases between them. Germline values: CDR1 SGDLS, CDR2 YYNGEE. The whole variable domain, remainder taken from reference TRBV9 and TRBJ1-1, is DSGVTQTPKHLITATGQRVTLRCSPRSGDLSVYWYQQSLDQGLQFLIQYYNGEERAKGNILERFSAQQFPDLHSELNLSSLELGDSALYFCASSVSEGTEAFFGQGTRLTVV.

The chain employs TRBV13 and TRBJ2-5; D is perhaps TRBD1 (6 bases). V lost 1 base, J lost 1 base, and 16 bases lay in between. The CDR3 totals 17 residues. Germline values: CDR1 PRHDT, CDR2 FYEKMQ (reference sequence). The DNA for the CDR3 is TGTGCCAGCAGCTTAGTAACGTACCAGGGGCGCCAAGAGACCCAGTACTTC. Amino acid sequence: CASSLVTYQGRQETQYF.

The chain combines TRBV5-1 with TRBJ2-1; D is unresolved. The CDR3 consists of 14 residues. Germline V gene lookup returns CDR1 SGHRS and CDR2 YFSETQ. Trimming pared 4 bases from V and 5 bases from J, leaving 13 bases between. The CDR3 DNA reads as TGCGCCAGCAGCCCCACCCTAAATAACAATGAGCAGTTCTTC. The encoded protein is CASSPTLNNNEQFF.

This chain uses TRBV18 with TRBJ2-1; D is uncertain. V was pared by 2 bases and J by 9 bases, with 5 bases between. Per germline, CDR1 KGHSH and CDR2 LQKENI. This CDR3 is 11 amino acids long. Written as DNA, the CDR3 is TGTGCCAGCTCACCAACTGGTGAGCAGTTCTTC. Translation: CASSPTGEQFF.

The chain recombines TRBV7-6 with TRBJ2-5; 7 nucleotides agree with TRBD1. The V gene's germline CDR1 is SGHVS and CDR2 FNYEAQ. The CDR3 sequence is 16 residues long. V was pared by 4 bases and J by 2 bases, with 10 bases of the junction left unmatched. Here the CDR3 DNA reads TGTGCCAGCAGCTCCCGTGCCCGACAGGGTCAAGAGACCCAGTACTTC. Translating it yields CASSSRARQGQETQYF.

In this sample, this clone turned up a few times. This chain joins TRBV4-2 and TRBJ2-2; 10 nucleotides match TRBD1. Per germline, CDR1 LGHNA and CDR2 YNFKEQ. The CDR3 contains 15 residues. V was clipped by 3 bases and J by 6 bases; unmatched bases: 4. CDR3 sequence reads: CASSQTGGAPGELFF. The DNA for the CDR3 is TGTGCCAGCAGCCAGACAGGGGGCGCACCCGGGGAGCTGTTTTTT.